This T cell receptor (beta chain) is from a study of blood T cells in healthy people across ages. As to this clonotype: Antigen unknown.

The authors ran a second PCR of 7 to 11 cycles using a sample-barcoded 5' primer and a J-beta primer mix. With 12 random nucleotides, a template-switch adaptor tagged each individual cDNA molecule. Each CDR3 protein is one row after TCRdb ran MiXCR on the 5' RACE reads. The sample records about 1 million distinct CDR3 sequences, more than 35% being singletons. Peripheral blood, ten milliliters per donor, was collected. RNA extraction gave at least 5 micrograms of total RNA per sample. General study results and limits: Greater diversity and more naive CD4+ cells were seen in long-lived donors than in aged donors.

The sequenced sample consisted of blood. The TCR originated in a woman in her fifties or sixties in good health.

The chain's CDR3 is CASSQTRGGWNNEQFF. The CDR3 bases are TGTGCCAGCAGCCAAACCCGTGGAGGGTGGAACAATGAGCAGTTCTTC. The chain carries TRBV11-2 and TRBJ2-1, with TRBD2 as a possible D gene (6 bases). Germline CDR1 is SGHAT and CDR2 is FQNNGV. The CDR3 spans 16 residues. The V and J ends lost 5 bases and 5 bases respectively, with 19 bases between them.